This is a list of T cell receptor beta chains from one sample in a study of T cell clones after liver transplantation. Measured with immunoSEQ multiplex PCR; TCRdb has only the in-frame clones, and not every one. The table lists roughly 80,000 clones, about 82% of them singletons, with approximately 0.47% in the top ten. The sequenced sample was CD4+ T cells from blood, obtained 45 to 46 months after liver transplant. Source of these receptors: a human patient who received a liver transplant. Part of the T cell pool may stem from the graft donor. The conserved cysteine and the conserved F or W are not part of the CDR3 here. Only some rows state a clone size, as once, few, many or a class for expanded clones.

clone_size	v_call	j_call	cdr3_aa
few	TRBV28	TRBJ1-2	ASSPGQGRGGYT
.	TRBV28	TRBJ2-2	ASSLTSSTGELF
few	TRBV25-1	TRBJ2-1	ASSPLSGRSYNEQF
.	TRBV5-6	TRBJ1-5	ASSPGQMEQPQH
.	TRBV5-1	TRBJ1-4	ASSTTGTTANEKLF
many	TRBV18	TRBJ2-1	ASSPPGTRAFGIGYNEQF
.	TRBV29-1	TRBJ2-3	SVSGAPPTSTDTQY
.	TRBV5-1	TRBJ2-1	ASSLITGYEQF
once	TRBV5-1	TRBJ2-1	ASSLASGSGSANEQF
.	TRBV29-1	TRBJ2-1	SVVGTSGVNSYNEQF
.	TRBV4-3	TRBJ1-3	ASSQDPPLISPGPGNTIY
once	TRBV18	TRBJ1-3	ASSPPAAGNTIY
.	TRBV7-2	TRBJ1-5	ASSLRSNQPQH